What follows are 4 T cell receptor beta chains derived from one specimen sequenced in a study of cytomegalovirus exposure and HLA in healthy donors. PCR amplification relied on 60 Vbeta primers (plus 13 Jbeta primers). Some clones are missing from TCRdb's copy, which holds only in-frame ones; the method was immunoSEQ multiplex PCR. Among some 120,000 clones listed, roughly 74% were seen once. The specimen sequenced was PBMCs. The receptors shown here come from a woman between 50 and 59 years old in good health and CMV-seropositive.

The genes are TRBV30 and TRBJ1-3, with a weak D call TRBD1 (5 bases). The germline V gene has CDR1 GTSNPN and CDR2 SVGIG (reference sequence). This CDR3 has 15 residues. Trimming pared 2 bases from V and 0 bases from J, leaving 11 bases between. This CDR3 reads CAWSQGWSSGNTIYF. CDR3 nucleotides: TGTGCCTGGAGTCAGGGCTGGAGCTCTGGAAACACCATATATTTT. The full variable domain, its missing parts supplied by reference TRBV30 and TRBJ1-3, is SQTIHQWPATLVQPVGSPLSLECTVEGTSNPNLYWYRQAAGRGLQLLFYSVGIGQISSEVPQNLSASRPQDRQFILSSKKLLLSDSGFYLCAWSQGWSSGNTIYFGEGSWLTVV.

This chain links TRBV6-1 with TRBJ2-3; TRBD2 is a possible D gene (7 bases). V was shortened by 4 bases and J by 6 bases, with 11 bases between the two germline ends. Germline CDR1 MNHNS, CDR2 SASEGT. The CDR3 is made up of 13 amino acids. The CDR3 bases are TGTGCCAGCAGTGTCGGGGGGCGGGATACGCAGTATTTT. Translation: CASSVGGRDTQYF.

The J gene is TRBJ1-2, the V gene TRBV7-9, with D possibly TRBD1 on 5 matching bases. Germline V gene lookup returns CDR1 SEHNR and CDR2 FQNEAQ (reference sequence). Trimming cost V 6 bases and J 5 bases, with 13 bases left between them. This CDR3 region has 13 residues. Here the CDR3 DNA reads TGTGCCAGCAGGGGATTAACAGGATATGGCTACACCTTC. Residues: CASRGLTGYGYTF.

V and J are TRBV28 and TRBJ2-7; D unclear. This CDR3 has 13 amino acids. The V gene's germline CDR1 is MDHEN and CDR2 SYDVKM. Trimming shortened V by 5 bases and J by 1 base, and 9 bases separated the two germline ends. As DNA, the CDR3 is TGTGCCAGCAGTGGCCAGATATCCTACGAGCAGTACTTC. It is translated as CASSGQISYEQYF.